This T cell receptor beta chain derives from a study of T cell responses to AZD1222 COVID-19 vaccine. Study overall: Both about-4-week and about-12-week second-dose recipients were combined. The study's findings and limits: Spike as a whole was targeted by vaccine-associated CD4 TCRs, dominant at 160-218 and 743-854. The study sampled repertoires only after the peak T cell response.

The CDR3 has 14 amino acids. Germline V gene lookup returns CDR1 SNHLY and CDR2 FYNNEI. Trimming shortened V by 6 bases and J by 3 bases, and 14 bases separated the two germline ends. TCRdb keeps only in-frame clones here, not all; method: immunoSEQ multiplex PCR. The sample carries 100,000 to 150,000 clones, about 90% recorded once. With regard to this clone: Its target is not known.

This sample comprised peripheral blood, obtained on day 0 of AZD1222 vaccination. The TCR sequence derives from an adult in good health. This chain connects TRBV2 to TRBJ1-2; D uncertain. This CDR3 is CASSLLLADYGYTF. The CDR3 DNA reads TGTGCCAGCAGCCTTCTTCTAGCCGACTATGGCTACACCTTC.